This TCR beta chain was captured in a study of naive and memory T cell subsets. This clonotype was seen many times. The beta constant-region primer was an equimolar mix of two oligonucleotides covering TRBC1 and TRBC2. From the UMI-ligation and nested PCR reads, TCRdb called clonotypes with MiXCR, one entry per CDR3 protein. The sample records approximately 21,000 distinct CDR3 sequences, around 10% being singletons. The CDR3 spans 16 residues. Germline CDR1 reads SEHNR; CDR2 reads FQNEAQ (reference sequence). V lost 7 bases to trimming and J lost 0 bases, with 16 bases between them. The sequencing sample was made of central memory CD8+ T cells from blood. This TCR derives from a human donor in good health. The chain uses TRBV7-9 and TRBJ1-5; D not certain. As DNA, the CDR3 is TGTGCCAGCAACGTCCTAGACACTGGTAGCAATCAGCCCCAGCATTTT. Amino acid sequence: CASNVLDTGSNQPQHF.